Listed below are T cell receptor beta chains from one sample, sequenced in a study of OX40 agonist ivuxolimab in advanced cancers. The table came from immunoSEQ multiplex PCR; TCRdb's copy has only in-frame clones and leaves some out. The sample holds almost 90,000 clones; under 95% are singletons and the top ten take less than 0.75%. This specimen was CD4+ or CD8+ T cells sorted from blood, taken in a trial of the OX40 agonist ivuxolimab. The origin of the receptors is an adult with an advanced solid tumor such as melanoma, head and neck, liver or kidney cancer. Each CDR3 is given with its conserved first and last residue. D genes are given only for firm matches. The size field is filled for only some rows; it gives once, few, many or a size class.

cdr3_length d_call j_call clone_size v_call cdr3_aa cdr3_nt
19 TRBD2 TRBJ2-2 NA TRBV5-1 CASSPTAGTSGGNTGELFF TGCGCCAGCAGCCCAACCGCCGGGACTAGCGGGGGAAACACCGGGGAGCTGTTTTTT
16 NA TRBJ2-5 NA TRBV7-4 CASSYSGGRLQETQYF TGTGCCAGCAGCTACTCAGGAGGGCGCTTACAAGAGACCCAGTACTTC
12 NA TRBJ2-7 NA TRBV5-6 CASSRGLYEQYF TGTGCCAGCAGCAGGGGCCTCTACGAGCAGTACTTC
12 NA TRBJ1-2 NA TRBV28 CASSGYSYGYTF TGTGCCAGCAGTGGGTACAGCTATGGCTACACCTTC
15 NA TRBJ2-7 few TRBV7-2 CASSALPGPRSEQYF TGTGCCAGCAGCGCCCTTCCTGGGCCAAGGAGCGAGCAGTACTTC
15 NA TRBJ1-2 NA TRBV30 CAWSEGGEANYGYTF TGTGCCTGGAGTGAGGGGGGGGAAGCTAACTATGGCTACACCTTC
14 TRBD1 TRBJ2-7 NA TRBV11-1 CASSWTTGEYEQYF TGTGCCAGCAGCTGGACGACAGGGGAGTACGAGCAGTACTTC
13 NA TRBJ2-1 few TRBV7-2 CASTQGGRNEQFF TGTGCCAGCACCCAGGGGGGACGGAATGAGCAGTTCTTC
16 NA TRBJ2-5 NA TRBV2 CASRALPTGAGETQYF TGTGCCAGCAGAGCCCTTCCAACGGGGGCCGGGGAGACCCAGTACTTC
14 NA TRBJ2-3 NA TRBV2 CASVGTPSTDTQYF TGTGCCAGCGTGGGGACGCCCAGCACAGATACGCAGTATTTT
15 NA TRBJ2-3 NA TRBV5-1 CASSLARASTDTQYF TGCGCCAGCAGCTTGGCCAGGGCTAGCACAGATACGCAGTATTTT
13 NA TRBJ2-5 NA TRBV7-2 CASSLLVQETQYF TGTGCCAGCAGCTTACTCGTCCAAGAGACCCAGTACTTC
12 NA TRBJ1-4 NA TRBV10-3 CAISGRGEKLFF TGTGCCATCAGTGGTCGGGGTGAAAAACTGTTTTTT
15 TRBD1 TRBJ1-4 few TRBV4-3 CASSQPRTGLEKLFF TGCGCCAGCAGCCAACCAAGGACAGGGTTGGAAAAACTGTTTTTT
14 NA TRBJ2-5 NA TRBV7-9 CASRLGGVKETQYF TGTGCCAGCAGACTCGGGGGTGTAAAAGAGACCCAGTACTTC
15 TRBD1 TRBJ1-1 once TRBV4-1 CASRQPGQKNTEAFF TGCGCCAGCCGTCAACCGGGACAGAAAAACACTGAAGCTTTCTTT
13 NA TRBJ2-7 NA TRBV5-4 CASSLDLLSEQYF TGTGCCAGCAGCTTGGACCTCCTCAGCGAGCAGTACTTC
13 NA TRBJ2-3 NA TRBV10-3 CAITGRETDTQYF TGTGCCATCACCGGTCGAGAGACAGATACGCAGTATTTT
14 TRBD1 TRBJ2-7 NA TRBV9 CASSSGTGFYEQYF TGTGCCAGCAGCTCCGGGACAGGGTTCTACGAGCAGTACTTC
17 TRBD1 TRBJ2-1 NA TRBV18 CASSTGQGISSYNEQFF TGTGCCAGCTCAACCGGACAGGGGATAAGCTCCTACAATGAGCAGTTCTTC
14 NA TRBJ2-7 NA TRBV6-6 CASSYGRGSYEQYF TGTGCCAGCAGTTACGGTCGCGGTTCCTACGAGCAGTACTTC
14 NA TRBJ1-3 NA TRBV11-2 CASREGQSGNTIYF TGTGCCAGCAGAGAGGGGCAATCTGGAAACACCATATATTTT
12 NA TRBJ1-1 NA TRBV10-3 CATGTMNTEAFF TGTGCCACGGGGACGATGAACACTGAAGCTTTCTTT
17 NA TRBJ2-1 NA TRBV27 CASRPTPLTLLHNEQFF TGTGCCAGCAGGCCAACACCCCTTACTTTACTTCACAATGAGCAGTTCTTC
15 NA TRBJ1-3 NA TRBV2 CASRAAPISGNTIYF TGTGCCAGCCGCGCCGCCCCTATCTCTGGAAACACCATATATTTT
15 NA TRBJ2-7 NA TRBV13 CASSLGQEVFYEQYF TGTGCCAGCAGCTTAGGACAGGAGGTTTTTTACGAGCAGTACTTC
15 TRBD1 TRBJ2-2 NA TRBV19 CASSTGQGNTGELFF TGTGCCAGTAGTACCGGACAGGGTAACACCGGGGAGCTGTTTTTT
15 TRBD1 TRBJ1-1 NA TRBV19 CASSIWSRGETEAFF TGTGCCAGTAGTATATGGAGCAGGGGGGAAACTGAAGCTTTCTTT
13 TRBD1 TRBJ2-3 NA TRBV18 CASSGQVQDTQYF TGTGCCAGCTCCGGACAGGTTCAAGATACGCAGTATTTT
18 TRBD1 TRBJ2-5 NA TRBV11-2 CASRQAGTGGERRETQYF TGTGCCAGCAGACAAGCCGGGACAGGGGGCGAGAGAAGAGAGACCCAGTACTTC
14 NA TRBJ1-5 few TRBV19 CASTGQGGNQPQHF TGTGCCAGTACGGGGCAGGGAGGCAATCAGCCCCAGCATTTT
13 NA TRBJ1-5 NA TRBV19 CASSKAAQGPQHF TGTGCCAGTAGTAAGGCAGCCCAGGGGCCCCAGCATTTT
13 TRBD1 TRBJ1-4 NA TRBV6-6 CASSRTGNEKLFF TGTGCCAGCAGTAGGACAGGGAATGAAAAACTGTTTTTT
13 NA TRBJ2-1 NA TRBV5-8 CASSQWGRGEQFF TGTGCCAGCAGCCAGTGGGGCCGAGGGGAGCAGTTCTTC
14 TRBD1 TRBJ1-3 NA TRBV29-1 CSATGQNSGNTIYF TGCAGCGCTACGGGACAGAACTCTGGAAACACCATATATTTT
15 NA TRBJ1-5 NA TRBV5-1 CASSEGVFGNQPQHF TGCGCCAGCAGCGAAGGGGTGTTTGGCAATCAGCCCCAGCATTTT
13 NA TRBJ2-3 NA TRBV10-2 CASSRARGDTQYF TGCGCCAGCAGCAGGGCCCGAGGGGATACGCAGTATTTT
15 TRBD2 TRBJ2-7 NA TRBV29-1 CSVDRGLAGNYEQYF TGCAGCGTTGACCGGGGACTAGCGGGCAACTACGAGCAGTACTTC
12 NA TRBJ1-4 NA TRBV29-1 CSVEEGNEKLFF TGCAGCGTTGAAGAAGGAAACGAAAAACTGTTTTTT
17 NA TRBJ2-2 NA TRBV7-6 CASSLVSRTANTGELFF TGTGCCAGCAGCTTAGTGTCCCGGACGGCGAACACCGGGGAGCTGTTTTTT
16 TRBD1 TRBJ1-5 NA TRBV7-8 CASSLEGQVSNQPQHF TGTGCCAGCAGCTTAGAAGGACAGGTCAGCAATCAGCCCCAGCATTTT
14 NA TRBJ1-1 NA TRBV5-4 CASSLGHTNTEAFF TGTGCCAGCAGCTTGGGTCACACGAACACTGAAGCTTTCTTT
15 NA TRBJ1-6 NA TRBV5-1 CASSPGVLSRPALHF TGCGCCAGCAGCCCGGGAGTCCTCTCCAGGCCCGCCCTCCACTTT
12 NA TRBJ1-2 once TRBV7-9 CASSFDDYGYTF TGTGCCAGCAGCTTCGATGACTATGGCTACACCTTC
17 TRBD2 TRBJ2-2 NA TRBV5-1 CASSWGLAGGDTGELFF TGCGCCAGCAGCTGGGGACTAGCGGGAGGCGACACCGGGGAGCTGTTTTTT
14 NA TRBJ2-5 NA TRBV5-4 CASSLGVEKETQYF TGTGCCAGCAGCTTAGGGGTGGAAAAAGAGACCCAGTACTTC